The present entry profiles one T cell receptor (beta chain) with its context. Antigen unknown. Sequenced by immunoSEQ multiplex PCR; TCRdb stores in-frame clones only, minus some. The sample includes around 170,000 clones, about 86% of them seen just once. The data derive from a study of T cell responses to AZD1222 COVID-19 vaccine. Whole-study findings and limits: Two AZD1222 administrations were followed by greater Spike-specific TCR breadth and depth. Reportedly, nearly half of unique spike TCRs recognized epitopes outside B.1.351/B.1.1.7 mutations.

The CDR3 contains 11 residues. Trimming shortened V by 6 bases and J by 4 bases, and 7 bases separated the two germline ends. Germline CDR1 is SEHNR and CDR2 is FQNEAQ (reference sequence). This receptor was taken from an adult who received the AZD1222 COVID-19 vaccine. The chain couples TRBV7-9 to TRBJ2-7; no clear D gene. Sequencing used peripheral blood, obtained 28 days after the second AZD1222 dose. CDR3 region: CASSLSYEQYF. In DNA, the CDR3 is TGTGCCAGCAGTTTGAGTTACGAGCAGTACTTC.